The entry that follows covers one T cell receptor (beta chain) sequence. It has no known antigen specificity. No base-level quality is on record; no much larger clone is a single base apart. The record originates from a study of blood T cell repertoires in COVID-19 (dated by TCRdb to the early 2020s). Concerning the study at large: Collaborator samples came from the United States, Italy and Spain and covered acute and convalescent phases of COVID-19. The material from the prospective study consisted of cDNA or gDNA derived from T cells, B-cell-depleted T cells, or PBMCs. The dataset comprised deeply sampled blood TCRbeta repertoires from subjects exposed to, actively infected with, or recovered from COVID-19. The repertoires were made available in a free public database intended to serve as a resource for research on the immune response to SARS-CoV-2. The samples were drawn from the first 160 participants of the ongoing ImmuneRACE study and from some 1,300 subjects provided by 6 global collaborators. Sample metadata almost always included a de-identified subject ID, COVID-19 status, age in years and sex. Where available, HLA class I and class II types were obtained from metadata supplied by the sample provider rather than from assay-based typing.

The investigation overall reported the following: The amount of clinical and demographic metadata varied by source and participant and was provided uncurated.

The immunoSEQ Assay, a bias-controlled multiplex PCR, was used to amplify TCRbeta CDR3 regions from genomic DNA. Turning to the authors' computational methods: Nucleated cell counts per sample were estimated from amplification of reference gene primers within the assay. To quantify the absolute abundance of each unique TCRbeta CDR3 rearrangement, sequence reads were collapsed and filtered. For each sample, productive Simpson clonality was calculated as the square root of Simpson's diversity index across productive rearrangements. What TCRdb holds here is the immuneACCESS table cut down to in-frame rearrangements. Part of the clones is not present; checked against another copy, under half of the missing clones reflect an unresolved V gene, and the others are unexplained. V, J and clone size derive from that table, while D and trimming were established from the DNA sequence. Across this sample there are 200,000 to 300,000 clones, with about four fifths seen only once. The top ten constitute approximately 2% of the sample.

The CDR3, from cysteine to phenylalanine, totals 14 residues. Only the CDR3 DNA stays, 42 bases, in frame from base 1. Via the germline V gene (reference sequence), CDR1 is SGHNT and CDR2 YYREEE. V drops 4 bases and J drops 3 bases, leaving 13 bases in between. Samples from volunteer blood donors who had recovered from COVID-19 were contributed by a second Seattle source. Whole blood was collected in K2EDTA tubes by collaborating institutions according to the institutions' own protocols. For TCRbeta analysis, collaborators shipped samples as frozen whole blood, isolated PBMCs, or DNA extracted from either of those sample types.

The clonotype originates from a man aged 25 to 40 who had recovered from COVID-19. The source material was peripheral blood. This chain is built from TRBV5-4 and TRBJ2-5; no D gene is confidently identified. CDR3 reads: CASSEHNEEETQYF. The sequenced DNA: TGTGCCAGCAGCGAACACAATGAAGAAGAGACCCAGTACTTC.